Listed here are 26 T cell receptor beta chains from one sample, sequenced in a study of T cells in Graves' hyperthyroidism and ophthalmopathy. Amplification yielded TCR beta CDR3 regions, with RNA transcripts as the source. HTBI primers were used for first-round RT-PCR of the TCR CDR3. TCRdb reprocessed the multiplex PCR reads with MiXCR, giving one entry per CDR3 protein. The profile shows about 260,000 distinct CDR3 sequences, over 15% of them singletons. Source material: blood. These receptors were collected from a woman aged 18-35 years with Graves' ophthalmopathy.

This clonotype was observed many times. CDR3 loop: CASSQTGVHSGYTF. The CDR3 DNA sequence: TGTGCCAGCAGTCAGACAGGGGTCCATTCTGGCTACACCTTC. This chain links TRBV12-3 or TRBV12-4 with TRBJ1-2; 8 bases align to TRBD1. The CDR3 has 14 amino acids. V was pared by 5 bases and J by 7 bases, with 9 bases of the junction left unmatched.

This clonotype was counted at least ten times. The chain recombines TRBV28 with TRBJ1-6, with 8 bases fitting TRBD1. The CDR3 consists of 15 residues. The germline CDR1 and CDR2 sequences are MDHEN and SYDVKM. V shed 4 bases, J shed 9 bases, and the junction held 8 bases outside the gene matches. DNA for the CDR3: TGTGCCAGCAGTTCCGGACAGGGTTCCATTTCACCCCTCCACTTT. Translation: CASSSGQGSISPLHF.

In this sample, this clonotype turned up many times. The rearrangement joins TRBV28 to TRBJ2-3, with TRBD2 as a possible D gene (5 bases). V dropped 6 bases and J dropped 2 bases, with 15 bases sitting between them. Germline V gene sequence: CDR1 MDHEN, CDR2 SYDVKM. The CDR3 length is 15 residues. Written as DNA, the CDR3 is TGTGCCAGCAGCCCTTTGGCGGGTTTCACAGATACGCAGTATTTT. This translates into CASSPLAGFTDTQYF. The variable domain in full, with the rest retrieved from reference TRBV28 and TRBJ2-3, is DVKVTQSSRYLVKRTGEKVFLECVQDMDHENMFWYRQDPGLGLRLIYFSYDVKMKEKGDIPEGYSVSREKKERFSLILESASTNQTSMYLCASSPLAGFTDTQYFGPGTRLTVL.

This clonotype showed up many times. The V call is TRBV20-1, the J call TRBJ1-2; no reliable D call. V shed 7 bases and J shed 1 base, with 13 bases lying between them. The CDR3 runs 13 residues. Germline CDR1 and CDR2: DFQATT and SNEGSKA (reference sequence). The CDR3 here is CSVSSLNNYGYTF. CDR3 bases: TGCAGTGTGAGCTCCTTGAATAACTATGGCTACACCTTC.

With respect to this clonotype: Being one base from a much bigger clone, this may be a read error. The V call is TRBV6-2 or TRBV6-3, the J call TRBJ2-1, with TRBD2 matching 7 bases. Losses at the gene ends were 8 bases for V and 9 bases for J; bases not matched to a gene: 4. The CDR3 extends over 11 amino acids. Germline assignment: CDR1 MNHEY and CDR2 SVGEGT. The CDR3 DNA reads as TGTGCCAGCGCTAGCGGTAGTGAGCAGTTCTTC. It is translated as CASASGSEQFF.

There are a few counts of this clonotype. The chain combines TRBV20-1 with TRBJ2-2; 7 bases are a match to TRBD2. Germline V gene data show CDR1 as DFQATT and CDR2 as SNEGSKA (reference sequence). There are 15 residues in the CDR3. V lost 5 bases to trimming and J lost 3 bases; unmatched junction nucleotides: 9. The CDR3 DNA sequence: TGCAGTGCTTATAGTGGGGGGGTTTACACCGGGGAGCTGTTTTTT. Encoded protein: CSAYSGGVYTGELFF.

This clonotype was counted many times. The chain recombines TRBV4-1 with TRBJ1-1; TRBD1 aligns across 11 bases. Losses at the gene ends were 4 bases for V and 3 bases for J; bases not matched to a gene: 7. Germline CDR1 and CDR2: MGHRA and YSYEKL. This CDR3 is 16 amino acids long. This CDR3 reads CASSLLGQGADTEAFF. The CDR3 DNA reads TGCGCCAGCAGCCTCCTCGGACAGGGGGCGGACACTGAAGCTTTCTTT.

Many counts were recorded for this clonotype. CDR3: CASSIVHRVDEQYF. CDR3 bases: TGTGCCAGTAGTATAGTTCACAGGGTTGACGAGCAGTACTTC. The chain employs TRBV19 and TRBJ2-7; tentatively, D is TRBD1 (6 bases). The CDR3 covers 14 residues. V shed 1 base and J shed 5 bases, with 12 bases lying between them. CDR1 LNHDA and CDR2 SQIVND come from the germline V gene (reference sequence).

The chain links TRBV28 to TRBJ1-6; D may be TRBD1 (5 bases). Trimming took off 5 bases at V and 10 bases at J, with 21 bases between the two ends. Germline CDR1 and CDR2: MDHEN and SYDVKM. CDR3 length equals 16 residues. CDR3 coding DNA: TGTGCCAGCAGTCCCTCATTGGGACCCCCAGAGTCACCCCTCCACTTT. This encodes CASSPSLGPPESPLHF.

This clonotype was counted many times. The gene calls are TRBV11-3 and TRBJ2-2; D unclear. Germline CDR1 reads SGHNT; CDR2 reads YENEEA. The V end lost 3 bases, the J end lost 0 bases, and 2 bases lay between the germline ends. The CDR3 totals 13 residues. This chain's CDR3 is CASSFTNTGELFF. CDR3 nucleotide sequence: TGTGCCAGCAGCTTCACGAACACCGGGGAGCTGTTTTTT.

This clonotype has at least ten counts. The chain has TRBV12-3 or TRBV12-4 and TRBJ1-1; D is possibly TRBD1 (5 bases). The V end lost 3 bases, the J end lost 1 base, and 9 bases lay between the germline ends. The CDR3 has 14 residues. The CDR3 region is CASSLWGTNTEAFF. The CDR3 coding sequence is TGTGCCAGCAGTTTGTGGGGGACGAACACTGAAGCTTTCTTT.

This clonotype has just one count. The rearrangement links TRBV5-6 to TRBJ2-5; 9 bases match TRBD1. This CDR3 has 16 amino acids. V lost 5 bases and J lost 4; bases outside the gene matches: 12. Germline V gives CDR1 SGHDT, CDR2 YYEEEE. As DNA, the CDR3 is TGTGCCAGCAGTCTTCTCCGGGACAGGGCTCGAGAGACCCAGTACTTC. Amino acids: CASSLLRDRARETQYF.

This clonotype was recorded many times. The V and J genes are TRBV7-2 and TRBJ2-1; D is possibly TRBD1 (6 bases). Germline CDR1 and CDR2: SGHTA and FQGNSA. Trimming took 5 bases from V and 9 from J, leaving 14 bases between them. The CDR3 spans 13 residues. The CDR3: CASSTTGIGEQFF. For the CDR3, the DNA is TGTGCCAGCAGCACTACAGGGATTGGTGAGCAGTTCTTC.

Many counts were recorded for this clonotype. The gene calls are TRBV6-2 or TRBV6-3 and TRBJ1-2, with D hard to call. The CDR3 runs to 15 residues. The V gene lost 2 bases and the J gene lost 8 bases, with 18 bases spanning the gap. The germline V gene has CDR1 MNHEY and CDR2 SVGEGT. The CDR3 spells CASSYPEAGEWGYTF. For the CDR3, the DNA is TGTGCCAGCAGTTACCCCGAAGCCGGGGAATGGGGCTACACCTTC.

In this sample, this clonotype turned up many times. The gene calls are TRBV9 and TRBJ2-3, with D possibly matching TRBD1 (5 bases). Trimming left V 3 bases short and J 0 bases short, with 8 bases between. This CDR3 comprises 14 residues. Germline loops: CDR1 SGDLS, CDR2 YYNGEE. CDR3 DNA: TGTGCCAGCAGCGAGACAGATAGCACAGATACGCAGTATTTT. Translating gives CASSETDSTDTQYF.

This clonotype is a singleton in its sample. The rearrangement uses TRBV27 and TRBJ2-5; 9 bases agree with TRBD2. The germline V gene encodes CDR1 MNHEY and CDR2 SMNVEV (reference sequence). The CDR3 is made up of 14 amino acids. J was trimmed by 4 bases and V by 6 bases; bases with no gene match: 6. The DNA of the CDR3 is TGTGCCAGCAGCCCTTCTAGCGGGACAGAGACCCAGTACTTC. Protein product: CASSPSSGTETQYF.

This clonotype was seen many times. The CDR3 nucleotides are TGTGCCAGCATCCCCGGGGTAGGTACTGAAGCTTTCTTT. Protein product: CASIPGVGTEAFF. The chain is built from TRBV6-1 and TRBJ1-1; no clear D. V was trimmed by 7 bases and J by 5 bases, leaving 14 bases between them. CDR3 length: 13 amino acids. Germline V gene lookup returns CDR1 MNHNS and CDR2 SASEGT.

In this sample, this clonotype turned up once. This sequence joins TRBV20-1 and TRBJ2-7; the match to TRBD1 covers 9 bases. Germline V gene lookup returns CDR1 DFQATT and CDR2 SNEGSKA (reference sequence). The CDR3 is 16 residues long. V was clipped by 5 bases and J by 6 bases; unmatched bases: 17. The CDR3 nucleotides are TGCAGTGCTTCCACTCAGGGACAGGGAGTAAAGGGCGAGCAGTACTTC. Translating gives CSASTQGQGVKGEQYF.

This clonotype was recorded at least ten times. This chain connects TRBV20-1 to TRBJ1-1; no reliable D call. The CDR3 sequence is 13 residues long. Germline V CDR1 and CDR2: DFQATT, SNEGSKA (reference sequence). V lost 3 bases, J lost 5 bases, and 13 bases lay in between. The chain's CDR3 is CSASGLRETEAFF. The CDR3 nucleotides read TGCAGTGCTAGCGGGCTTCGGGAGACTGAAGCTTTCTTT.

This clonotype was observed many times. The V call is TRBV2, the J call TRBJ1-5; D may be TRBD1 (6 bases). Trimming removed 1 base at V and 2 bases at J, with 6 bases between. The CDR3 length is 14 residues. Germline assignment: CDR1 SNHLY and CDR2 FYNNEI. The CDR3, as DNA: TGTGCCAGCAGTGAAGGGGGGCGCAATCAGCCCCAGCATTTT. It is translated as CASSEGGRNQPQHF.

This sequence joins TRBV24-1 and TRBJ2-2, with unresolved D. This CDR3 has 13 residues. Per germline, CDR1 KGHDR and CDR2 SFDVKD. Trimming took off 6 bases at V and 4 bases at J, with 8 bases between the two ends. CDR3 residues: CATSFASTGELFF. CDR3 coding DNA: TGTGCCACCAGTTTCGCAAGCACCGGGGAGCTGTTTTTT.

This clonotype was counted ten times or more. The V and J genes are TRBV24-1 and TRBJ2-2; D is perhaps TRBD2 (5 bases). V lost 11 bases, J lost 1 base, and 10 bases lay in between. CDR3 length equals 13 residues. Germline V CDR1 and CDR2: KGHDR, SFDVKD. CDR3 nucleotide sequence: TGTGCCATCAGCGGAAAGAACACCGGGGAGCTGTTTTTT. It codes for CAISGKNTGELFF.

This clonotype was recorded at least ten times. The CDR3 DNA follows: TGTGCCAGCAGTTTATCGTGGGGGAAGGAGCTGTTTTTT. This translates into CASSLSWGKELFF. The rearrangement uses TRBV27 and TRBJ2-2, with D perhaps being TRBD1 or TRBD2 (5 bases each). Germline V gene sequence: CDR1 MNHEY, CDR2 SMNVEV (reference sequence). V was trimmed by 0 bases and J by 10 bases, leaving 9 bases between them. The CDR3 consists of 13 residues.

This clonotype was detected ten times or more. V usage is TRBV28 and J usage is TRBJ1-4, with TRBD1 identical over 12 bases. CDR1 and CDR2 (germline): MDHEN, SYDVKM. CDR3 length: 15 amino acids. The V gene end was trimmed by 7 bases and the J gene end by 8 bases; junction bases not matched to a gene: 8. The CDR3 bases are TGTGCCAGCACTCGTCCCGGGACAGGGGGCGAAAAACTGTTTTTT. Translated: CASTRPGTGGEKLFF.

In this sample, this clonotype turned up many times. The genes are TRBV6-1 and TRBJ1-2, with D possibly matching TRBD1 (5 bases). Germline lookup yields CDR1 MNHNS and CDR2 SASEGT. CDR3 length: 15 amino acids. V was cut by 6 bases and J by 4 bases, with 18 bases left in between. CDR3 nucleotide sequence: TGTGCCAGCAGCGAACAGGCAGGGAGGCTCTATGGCTACACCTTC. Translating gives CASSEQAGRLYGYTF.

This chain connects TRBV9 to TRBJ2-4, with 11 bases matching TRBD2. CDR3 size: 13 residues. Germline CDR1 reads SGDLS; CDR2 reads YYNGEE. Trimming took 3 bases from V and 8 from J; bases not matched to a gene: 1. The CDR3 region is CASSAGLADIQYF. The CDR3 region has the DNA TGTGCCAGCAGCGCGGGACTAGCGGACATTCAGTACTTC.